One and the same sample provided the 29 T cell receptor beta chains below, sequenced in a study of blood T cell repertoires in COVID-19. Libraries were prepared by immunoSEQ multiplex PCR; TCRdb keeps only in-frame clonotypes and omits some of them. The sample lists 310,000 or so clones, around 90% occurring once. The sample was peripheral blood. The source is a man aged 45-65 years with active or convalescent COVID-19.

The V gene is TRBV7-2, the J gene TRBJ1-6, with D maybe TRBD1 (5 bases). Germline V gene data show CDR1 as SGHTA and CDR2 as FQGNSA. This CDR3 is built from 16 residues. V was clipped by 5 bases and J by 10 bases, with 21 bases between them. The CDR3 DNA follows: TGTGCCAGCAGCCCAACAAGTTCAAGGGGTAACTCACCCCTCCACTTT. As protein: CASSPTSSRGNSPLHF.

J is TRBJ1-3 and V is TRBV2, with TRBD1 as a possible D gene (6 bases). From germline, CDR1 is SNHLY and CDR2 FYNNEI. Deletions cut 10 bases from V and 2 bases from J, with 12 bases between. The CDR3 spans 13 residues. The CDR3, as DNA: TGTGCCACCTTACGACAGGCTGGAAACACCATATATTTT. It specifies CATLRQAGNTIYF.

The chain employs TRBV4-1 and TRBJ2-5; possible D gene TRBD2, 5 bases. The CDR3 consists of 15 residues. Trimming removed 1 base from V and 2 bases from J, with 11 bases in between. Germline assignment: CDR1 MGHRA and CDR2 YSYEKL. The CDR3 sequence: CASSQGLTSQETQYF. The CDR3 nucleotides read TGCGCCAGCAGCCAAGGCCTCACTAGTCAAGAGACCCAGTACTTC.

This clone was seen a single time. Other DNA sequences in the sample encode the same CDR3. The rearrangement uses TRBV6-5 and TRBJ1-6, with D possibly TRBD1 on 6 matching bases. Trimming stripped 0 bases from V and 5 bases from J, with 8 bases between. CDR3 length: 15 residues. Germline loops: CDR1 MNHEY, CDR2 SVGAGI. The CDR3 region is CASSYSGGDNSPLHF. The CDR3, as DNA: TGTGCCAGCAGTTACTCAGGGGGTGATAATTCACCCCTCCACTTT.

The chain combines TRBV6-5 with TRBJ2-7; 11 nucleotides align to TRBD2. The CDR3 runs 15 residues. V gave up 6 bases and J gave up 0 bases; unmatched junction bases: 4. In germline, CDR1 is MNHEY, CDR2 SVGAGI. CDR3 residues: CASRPSGGSSYEQYF. The CDR3 nucleotides read TGTGCCAGCAGGCCTAGCGGGGGGTCCTCCTACGAGCAGTACTTC.

The CDR3 is CASSPNPVGGADTQYF. The CDR3 DNA sequence: TGTGCCAGCAGTCCAAATCCGGTGGGAGGGGCGGATACGCAGTATTTT. The chain couples TRBV28 to TRBJ2-3; 7 bases line up with TRBD2. CDR3 length: 16 residues. The trim removed 5 bases at V and 6 bases at J, leaving 14 bases unmatched. CDR1 is MDHEN, CDR2 SYDVKM, per germline.

The chain joins TRBV5-1 to TRBJ2-2; D remains unclear. Germline V CDR1 and CDR2: SGHRS, YFSETQ. V was clipped by 1 base and J by 5 bases, with 21 bases between them. The CDR3 extends over 18 amino acids. The CDR3 DNA reads as TGCGCCAGCAGCTTGACGGTCCAAGGCCGAGGTGCGACCGGGGAGCTGTTTTTT. Its translation is CASSLTVQGRGATGELFF.

The chain has TRBV28 and TRBJ2-5; the match to TRBD1 covers 7 bases. V was clipped by 7 bases and J by 3 bases; unmatched bases: 8. Germline V gene lookup returns CDR1 MDHEN and CDR2 SYDVKM. The CDR3 contains 14 residues. CDR3 sequence reads: CASTPGQHEETQYF. DNA of the CDR3: TGTGCCAGCACCCCGGGACAGCATGAAGAGACCCAGTACTTC.

The chain carries TRBV2 and TRBJ2-7, with D unresolved. The CDR3 length is 12 residues. Germline V gene sequence: CDR1 SNHLY, CDR2 FYNNEI. V dropped 2 bases and J dropped 3 bases, with 5 bases sitting between them. For the CDR3, the DNA is TGTGCCAGCAGTGAACGGAGCTACGAGCAGTACTTC. Translated: CASSERSYEQYF.

This clone appeared a single time. The V call is TRBV5-1, the J call TRBJ1-1; 9 bases are shared with TRBD1. The V segment lost 4 bases and the J segment 1 base; nucleotides outside the gene matches: 5. This CDR3 spans 15 amino acids. The germline CDR1 and CDR2 sequences are SGHRS and YFSETQ. CDR3 coding DNA: TGCGCCAGCAGCCCCCGGACAGGGGAGAACACTGAAGCTTTCTTT. Amino acid sequence: CASSPRTGENTEAFF.

The chain couples TRBV4-3 to TRBJ2-7; D gene ambiguous. The CDR3 length is 14 residues. The germline V gene encodes CDR1 LGHNA and CDR2 YSLEER. V lost 0 bases and J 1 base, leaving 7 bases between the germline ends. CDR3 region: CASSQELRSYEQYF. The DNA for the CDR3 is TGCGCCAGCAGCCAAGAGCTACGATCCTACGAGCAGTACTTC.

The chain couples TRBV4-3 to TRBJ1-2; 8 bases are a match to TRBD1. V was pared by 1 base and J by 4 bases, with 5 bases of the junction left unmatched. Germline loops: CDR1 LGHNA, CDR2 YSLEER. CDR3 length equals 15 residues. The CDR3 region has the DNA TGCGCCAGCAGCCAAGCGAGGACAGGGCCCTATGGCTACACCTTC. Translation: CASSQARTGPYGYTF.

This chain's CDR3 is CASSSGGGAWYNEQFF. The CDR3 DNA reads as TGTGCCAGCAGTTCGGGAGGGGGTGCTTGGTACAATGAGCAGTTCTTC. The rearrangement links TRBV28 to TRBJ2-1; 8 positions agree with TRBD2. After removal of 4 bases from V and 4 bases from J, the junction contained 9 bases not matched to a gene. Germline lookup yields CDR1 MDHEN and CDR2 SYDVKM. The CDR3 length is 16 residues. The full variable domain, completed using reference TRBV28 and TRBJ2-1, is DVKVTQSSRYLVKRTGEKVFLECVQDMDHENMFWYRQDPGLGLRLIYFSYDVKMKEKGDIPEGYSVSREKKERFSLILESASTNQTSMYLCASSSGGGAWYNEQFFGPGTRLTVL.

This clone was detected only once. V is TRBV5-1 and J is TRBJ1-1; a possible D gene is TRBD1 (6 bases). The germline gives CDR1 SGHRS, CDR2 YFSETQ. The V end lost 3 bases, the J end lost 3 bases, and 15 bases lay between the germline ends. This CDR3 has 15 residues. Written as DNA, the CDR3 is TGCGCCAGCAGCTCCCGTAGGGGGGGCGACACTGAAGCTTTCTTT. It encodes CASSSRRGGDTEAFF.

V usage is TRBV5-1 and J usage is TRBJ2-2; 8 bases line up with TRBD1. Per germline, CDR1 SGHRS and CDR2 YFSETQ. The CDR3 runs 16 residues. Unmatched junction bases numbered 10, after V lost 4 bases and J lost 5 bases. CDR3 sequence reads: CASSTQGAHPTGELFF. Written as DNA, the CDR3 is TGCGCCAGCAGCACTCAGGGGGCCCATCCGACCGGGGAGCTGTTTTTT.

This clone has just one count. The V and J genes are TRBV11-3 and TRBJ1-6, with D possibly being TRBD1 (6 bases). V gave up 2 bases and J gave up 4 bases, with 21 bases separating them. In germline, CDR1 is SGHNT, CDR2 YENEEA. CDR3 size: 19 residues. Here the CDR3 DNA reads TGTGCCAGCAGCTTAACGTTTTCACTTGGGACAACTTATAATTCACCCCTCCACTTT. It yields the protein CASSLTFSLGTTYNSPLHF. The complete variable domain, with remaining parts taken from reference TRBV11-3 and TRBJ1-6, reads EAGVVQSPRYKIIEKKQPVAFWCNPISGHNTLYWYLQNLGQGPELLIRYENEEAVDDSQLPKDRFSAERLKGVDSTLKIQPAELGDSAVYLCASSLTFSLGTTYNSPLHFGNGTRLTVT.

V is TRBV7-8 and J is TRBJ2-1; 9 bases match TRBD1. The ends lost 4 bases at V and 4 bases at J; junction bases unmatched: 5. The CDR3 sequence is 15 residues long. Germline V gives CDR1 SGHVS, CDR2 FQNEAQ. DNA for the CDR3: TGTGCCAGCAGCTCTGGGACAGGGCTGTACAATGAGCAGTTCTTC. Amino acid sequence: CASSSGTGLYNEQFF.

This clone turned up a few times. This chain uses TRBV30 with TRBJ1-3; D might be TRBD1 (5 bases). The germline gives CDR1 GTSNPN, CDR2 SVGIG (reference sequence). The germline V and J ends were trimmed by 0 bases and 4 bases, with 16 bases remaining between them. CDR3 length: 16 amino acids. In DNA, the CDR3 is TGTGCCTGGAGTGTCTCAGGGTCGGACCTAGGAAACACCATATATTTT. Protein: CAWSVSGSDLGNTIYF.

The V call is TRBV4-1, the J call TRBJ1-1; 7 positions match TRBD1. This CDR3 has 19 amino acids. Germline CDR1 is MGHRA and CDR2 is YSYEKL. Unmatched junction bases numbered 14, after V lost 0 bases and J lost 1 base. DNA for the CDR3: TGCGCCAGCAGCCAAGATGCCTTCATGGGACAGCCTAAGAACACTGAAGCTTTCTTT. Its protein product is CASSQDAFMGQPKNTEAFF.

This clone has only one observation. The chain is built from TRBV7-2 and TRBJ1-1; TRBD1 aligns across 7 bases. Trimming removed 1 base from V and 1 base from J; junction bases left unmatched: 6. Germline CDR1 is SGHTA and CDR2 is FQGNSA. There are 16 residues in the CDR3. CDR3 DNA sequence: TGTGCCAGCAGCTTAGTAGGGGGCCTCTCGAACACTGAAGCTTTCTTT. Translating it yields CASSLVGGLSNTEAFF.

This chain links TRBV15 with TRBJ2-1; D is unresolved. CDR3 length equals 13 residues. The V and J ends lost 0 bases and 10 bases respectively, with 10 bases between them. CDR1 and CDR2 (germline): LNHNV, YYDKDF (reference sequence). The chain's CDR3 is CATSRDQRSEQFF. The CDR3 bases are TGTGCCACCAGCAGAGATCAACGAAGCGAGCAGTTCTTC.

The rearrangement joins TRBV9 to TRBJ2-1; 7 bases agree with TRBD1. The CDR3 runs to 18 residues. V lost 3 bases, J lost 1 base, and 13 bases stayed unmatched. Germline lookup yields CDR1 SGDLS and CDR2 YYNGEE. CDR3 coding DNA: TGTGCCAGCAGCGCTTCGACAGGGCACCCTATATCCTACAATGAGCAGTTCTTC. Its protein is CASSASTGHPISYNEQFF. Combining the CDR3 with reference TRBV9 and TRBJ2-1 gives the whole variable domain DSGVTQTPKHLITATGQRVTLRCSPRSGDLSVYWYQQSLDQGLQFLIQYYNGEERAKGNILERFSAQQFPDLHSELNLSSLELGDSALYFCASSASTGHPISYNEQFFGPGTRLTVL.

This clone was detected only a few times. The chain links TRBV7-3 to TRBJ1-1; the D is unclear. The CDR3 spans 13 residues. Trimming left V 4 bases short and J 0 bases short, with 6 bases between. CDR1 and CDR2 (germline): SGHTA, FQGTGA. The CDR3 nucleotides read TGTGCCAGCAGCTCCTCAGTGAACACTGAAGCTTTCTTT. Translating it yields CASSSSVNTEAFF.

V is TRBV5-4 and J is TRBJ1-3, with 10 bases lining up with TRBD1. Germline values: CDR1 SGHNT, CDR2 YYREEE (reference sequence). Trimming removed 4 bases from V and 4 bases from J; junction bases left unmatched: 2. The CDR3 is 14 amino acids. The CDR3 DNA reads TGTGCCAGCAGCGAGGGACAGGGGGGAAACACCATATATTTT. The encoded protein is CASSEGQGGNTIYF.

The chain combines TRBV7-2 with TRBJ1-4; D remains ambiguous. Germline CDR1 and CDR2: SGHTA and FQGNSA. The CDR3 loop spans 16 amino acids. Trimming shortened V by 1 base and J by 8 bases, and 17 bases separated the two germline ends. DNA of the CDR3: TGTGCCAGCAGCTTAGAGGGCATCTCCGGAGGCGAAAAACTGTTTTTT. This encodes CASSLEGISGGEKLFF.

This rearrangement joins TRBV3-1 (or the pseudogene TRBV3-2) to TRBJ2-1; D is possibly TRBD2 (6 bases). The length of the CDR3 is 15 residues. Germline CDR1 is LGHDT and CDR2 is YNNKEL (reference sequence). V lost 3 bases and J 3 bases, leaving 12 bases between the germline ends. The CDR3 DNA reads TGTGCCAGCAGCCACCCGGGAGCGAGCTACAATGAGCAGTTCTTC. Amino acids: CASSHPGASYNEQFF.

This chain connects TRBV5-1 to TRBJ2-5; TRBD1 matches 7 bases. CDR1 is SGHRS, CDR2 YFSETQ, per germline. V lost 4 bases to trimming and J lost 4 bases; unmatched junction nucleotides: 13. The CDR3 has 16 amino acids. CDR3 sequence (DNA): TGCGCCAGCAGCCTCTTACCGGGACAGCTTTCAGAGACCCAGTACTTC. Protein sequence: CASSLLPGQLSETQYF.

The J gene is TRBJ1-2, the V gene TRBV9; 8 bases fit TRBD1. CDR1 is SGDLS and CDR2 is YYNGEE in the germline V gene. Losses at the gene ends were 0 bases for V and 4 bases for J; bases not matched to a gene: 5. The CDR3 consists of 15 residues. Here the CDR3 DNA reads TGTGCCAGCAGCGTAGCCACAGGGGGAGGCTATGGCTACACCTTC. This sequence encodes CASSVATGGGYGYTF.

This clone has a handful of counts. This chain's CDR3 is CASSYGGASYNEQYF. Written as DNA, the CDR3 is TGTGCCAGCAGTTACGGCGGGGCTAGCTATAACGAGCAGTACTTC. This chain links TRBV6-2 or TRBV6-3 with TRBJ2-7, with D possibly TRBD2 on 6 matching bases. The length of the CDR3 is 15 residues. The V gene lost 2 bases and the J gene lost 5 bases, with 16 bases spanning the gap. Per germline, CDR1 MNHEY and CDR2 SVGEGT.